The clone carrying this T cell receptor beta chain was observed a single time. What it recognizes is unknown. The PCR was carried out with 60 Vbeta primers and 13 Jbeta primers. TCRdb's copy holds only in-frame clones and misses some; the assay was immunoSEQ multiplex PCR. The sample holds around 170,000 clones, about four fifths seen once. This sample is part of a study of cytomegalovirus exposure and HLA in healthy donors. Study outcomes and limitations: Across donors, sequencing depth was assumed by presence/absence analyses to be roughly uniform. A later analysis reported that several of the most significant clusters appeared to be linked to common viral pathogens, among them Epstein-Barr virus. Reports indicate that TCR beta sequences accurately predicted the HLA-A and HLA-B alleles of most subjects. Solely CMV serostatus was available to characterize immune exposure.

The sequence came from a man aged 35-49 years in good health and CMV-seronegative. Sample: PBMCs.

CDR3: CASSPGLGESSPLHF. The CDR3 DNA follows: TGTGCCAGCAGTCCCGGACTGGGAGAGAGCTCACCCCTCCACTTT. This chain uses TRBV7-9 with TRBJ1-6; D uncertain. The ends were cut back, 6 bases at V and 10 bases at J, with 19 bases in the middle. Germline-derived CDR1 and CDR2 are SEHNR and FQNEAQ (reference sequence). The CDR3 spans 15 residues.